This T cell receptor beta chain was identified during a study of blood T cell repertoires in COVID-19. For the study at large: Samples taken during acute and convalescent COVID-19 were collected in the United States, Italy and Spain. T cells, B-cell-depleted T cells, or PBMCs provided the cDNA or gDNA that served as material.

In the study's own analysis: Reference gene primer amplification gave estimated nucleated cell counts. Clones were read by immunoSEQ multiplex PCR, and TCRdb kept only the in-frame ones, dropping some. V, J and clone size are those of that table, while D and trimming were read from the DNA. This sample has some 70,000 clones, with 80% to 90% found just once. The CDR3 runs to 19 residues. V shed 0 bases, J shed 6 bases, and the junction held 11 bases outside the gene matches. Germline V gene lookup returns CDR1 SGDLS and CDR2 YYNGEE. The V and J genes are TRBV9 and TRBJ2-1, with 14 nucleotides matching TRBD2. Sample: peripheral blood. This clonotype was sampled from a woman older than 75 with active COVID-19. CDR3 sequence reads: CASSVGLAGGGLMGNEQFF. The CDR3 DNA reads as TGTGCCAGCAGCGTAGGACTAGCGGGAGGGGGTCTGATGGGCAATGAGCAGTTCTTC. Full variable domain (missing parts from reference TRBV9 and TRBJ2-1): DSGVTQTPKHLITATGQRVTLRCSPRSGDLSVYWYQQSLDQGLQFLIQYYNGEERAKGNILERFSAQQFPDLHSELNLSSLELGDSALYFCASSVGLAGGGLMGNEQFFGPGTRLTVL.